The 11 T cell receptor beta chains below come from one sample, sequenced in a study of blood T cell repertoires in COVID-19. The assay was immunoSEQ multiplex PCR, and TCRdb's table has in-frame clones only and misses some. The table includes about 88,000 clones, more than 70% detected once. The material sequenced was peripheral blood. These receptors were taken from a woman aged 65 to 85 with acute or convalescent COVID-19.

This chain connects TRBV3-1 (or the pseudogene TRBV3-2) to TRBJ1-4, with D perhaps matching TRBD1 (6 bases). Trimming removed 0 bases at V and 5 bases at J, with 10 bases between. The CDR3 is 15 amino acids. Germline lookup yields CDR1 LGHDT and CDR2 YNNKEL (reference sequence). The CDR3 sequence: CASSQETGGNEKLFF. CDR3 DNA sequence: TGTGCCAGCAGCCAAGAGACAGGTGGCAATGAAAAACTGTTTTTT.

The CDR3 is CASSQGQGFTDTQYF. The CDR3 DNA is TGTGCCAGCAGCCAAGGGCAGGGATTCACAGATACGCAGTATTTT. V and J are TRBV3-1 (or the pseudogene TRBV3-2) and TRBJ2-3; perhaps TRBD1 as D (5 bases). The CDR3 totals 15 residues. V lost 1 base to trimming and J lost 2 bases, with 10 bases between them. Germline CDR1 and CDR2: LGHDT and YNNKEL (reference sequence).

The chain has TRBV2 and TRBJ2-7; a possible D gene is TRBD1 (6 bases). Germline loops: CDR1 SNHLY, CDR2 FYNNEI. Deletions cut 6 bases from V and 2 bases from J, with 11 bases between. This CDR3 comprises 13 residues. CDR3 DNA sequence: TGTGCCAGCAGCCCCGACAGGACCTACGAGCAGTACGTC. It specifies CASSPDRTYEQYV.

V gene TRBV27 combines with J gene TRBJ1-5; 9 bases align to TRBD1. The CDR3 runs to 14 residues. The germline V gene encodes CDR1 MNHEY and CDR2 SMNVEV (reference sequence). After removal of 5 bases from V and 2 bases from J, the junction contained 1 base not matched to a gene. CDR3: CASSRTGGNQPQHF. The CDR3 DNA reads TGTGCCAGCAGTCGGACAGGGGGCAATCAGCCCCAGCATTTT.

This clone has just one count. This chain connects TRBV11-2 to TRBJ2-2, with D uncertain. The CDR3 has 13 amino acids. The germline gives CDR1 SGHAT, CDR2 FQNNGV. V dropped 2 bases and J dropped 7 bases, with 8 bases sitting between them. This CDR3 is CASSLLVGGELFF. The CDR3, as DNA: TGTGCCAGCAGCTTACTTGTCGGCGGGGAGCTGTTTTTT.

The J gene is TRBJ1-2, the V gene TRBV28; 8 nucleotides line up with TRBD1. Per germline, CDR1 MDHEN and CDR2 SYDVKM. CDR3 length equals 14 residues. Germline trimming cut 2 bases from V and 8 bases from J; bases unmatched to any gene: 7. CDR3 DNA sequence: TGTGCCAGCAGTTTAGGGGACAGGACCCAAGGCTACACCTTC. Protein sequence: CASSLGDRTQGYTF.

The chain employs TRBV6-5 and TRBJ1-1; D is perhaps TRBD1 (6 bases). The CDR3 loop spans 14 amino acids. V was clipped by 6 bases and J by 10 bases, with 21 bases between them. Germline-derived CDR1 and CDR2 are MNHEY and SVGAGI. In nucleotides, the CDR3 is TGTGCCAGCAGGAAGTCAGGGGTAAGGAGTAGAGCTTTCTTT. This encodes CASRKSGVRSRAFF.

The gene calls are TRBV6-5 and TRBJ2-7; D not resolved. Germline V gives CDR1 MNHEY, CDR2 SVGAGI. The CDR3 totals 12 residues. The V and J ends lost 10 bases and 2 bases respectively, with 12 bases between them. As DNA, the CDR3 is TGTGCCACCCACGACTCGGCCTACGAGCAGTACGTC. It encodes CATHDSAYEQYV.

As DNA, the CDR3 is TGTGCCAGCAGCTTACGTGTACATACGACTAGGGAACAGCCCCAGCATTTT. Its translation: CASSLRVHTTREQPQHF. The genes are TRBV5-8 and TRBJ1-5; unclear D gene. Germline V gives CDR1 SGHTS, CDR2 YDEGEE. The CDR3 runs to 17 residues. Trimming stripped 2 bases from V and 7 bases from J, with 22 bases between.

This clone was recorded once. V usage is TRBV12-5 and J usage is TRBJ2-5; 12 bases are a match to TRBD2. Unmatched junction bases numbered 3, after V lost 6 bases and J lost 4 bases. Germline-derived CDR1 and CDR2 are LGHNT and FRNRAP. This CDR3 spans 14 amino acids. The chain's CDR3 is CASGLTSGRETQYF. The CDR3 bases are TGTGCTAGTGGCCTGACTAGCGGGAGAGAGACCCAGTACTTC.

This clone appeared a single time. The V gene is TRBV7-9, the J gene TRBJ2-3, with D perhaps TRBD1 (6 bases). V lost 3 bases to trimming and J lost 2 bases, with 9 bases between them. Germline assignment: CDR1 SEHNR and CDR2 FQNEAQ (reference sequence). CDR3 size: 14 residues. The CDR3 protein is CASSLGAFTDTQYF. In DNA form, the CDR3 reads TGTGCCAGCAGCTTGGGGGCCTTCACAGATACGCAGTATTTT.